The text below deals with one T cell receptor (beta chain). The data were obtained in a study of blood T cell repertoires in COVID-19. Study details: PBMCs, B-cell-depleted T cells, or T cells provided the cDNA or gDNA that made up the material.

Only in-frame clones appear in the TCRdb table, and some are missing; sequencing was by immunoSEQ multiplex PCR. The sample records about 480,000 clones, about nine tenths being singletons. Trimming took 4 bases from V and 7 from J; bases not matched to a gene: 9. CDR1 and CDR2 from the germline V gene are MDHEN and SYDVKM. The CDR3 covers 15 residues. The V gene is TRBV28, the J gene TRBJ1-4, with 7 nucleotides matching TRBD1. The TCR comes from a woman aged 45-59 years with COVID-19, enrolled during active disease. The sequencing sample was made of peripheral blood. CDR3 loop: CASSSRQGVGEKLFF. As DNA, the CDR3 is TGTGCCAGCAGTTCTCGACAGGGAGTAGGTGAAAAACTGTTTTTT.